Sequencing of this TCR beta chain was carried out in a study of CD8+CD57+ T cells in acquired aplastic anemia. Background on the study: DNA from sorted CD4+ and CD8+ cells averaged roughly 3.2 ug.

This clonotype was counted a single time. In patients chosen for sequencing, flow cytometry had shown CD8+CD57+ cell expansion. In all patients, the disease was severe acquired aplastic anemia. When blood sampling took place, the patients had received no therapy. Genomic DNA was employed as the template in profiling TCR beta VDJ and CDR3. MiXCR was run by TCRdb on the reads, yielding one entry per CDR3 protein. This table holds 150,000 or so distinct CDR3 sequences, around 48% found once. This CDR3 comprises 16 residues. J was trimmed by 6 bases and V by 5 bases; bases with no gene match: 16. Germline-derived CDR1 and CDR2 are PRHDT and FYEKMQ (reference sequence).

The clonotype was recovered from a human donor with aplastic anemia. The J gene is TRBJ2-7, the V gene TRBV13; 7 bases are shared with TRBD1. The sequencing input was sorted CD4+, CD8+, or CD8+CD57+ T cells (not recorded which) from PBMCs. The CDR3 nucleotides read TGTGCCAGCAGCCCGCGCCGACAGGGCCTGAGCCGCGAGCAGTACTTC. Translated: CASSPRRQGLSREQYF.